This is a list of T cell receptor beta chains from one sample in a study of shared clonotypes between healthy human individuals. Sequenced by immunoSEQ multiplex PCR; TCRdb stores in-frame clones only, minus some. The sample has approximately 2.1 million clones, 85% to 95% seen once. The sequenced material came from naive CD4+ T cells from PBMCs. These receptors all stem from a young man in good health. Some clones in this sample may be carry-over from other donors' samples. The CDR3 runs from the conserved cysteine through the conserved F or W. Fields, in order: CDR3 protein, CDR3 DNA, V gene, clone size, J gene, D gene. D genes are given only for firm matches. Clone size is given for some rows only: seen once, a few or many times, or a class if the clone is expanded.

CDR3aa: CASRGTGGPYEQYF; CDR3nt: TGTGCCAGTAGAGGGACAGGGGGCCCCTACGAGCAGTACTTC; v_gene: TRBV19; abundance: once; j_gene: TRBJ2-7; d_gene: TRBD1
CDR3aa: CASSYSQLYSNQPQHF; CDR3nt: TGTGCCAGCAGTTACAGCCAGCTTTATAGCAATCAGCCCCAGCATTTT; v_gene: TRBV6-5; abundance: .; j_gene: TRBJ1-5; d_gene: .
CDR3aa: CASSSIRGDTEAFF; CDR3nt: TGCGCCAGCAGCTCAATTAGAGGGGACACTGAAGCTTTCTTT; v_gene: TRBV5-1; abundance: .; j_gene: TRBJ1-1; d_gene: .
CDR3aa: CASSLHTNEQFF; CDR3nt: TGTGCCAGCAGCTTACACACCAATGAGCAGTTCTTC; v_gene: TRBV7-9; abundance: .; j_gene: TRBJ2-1; d_gene: .
CDR3aa: CASSRGQGGYTF; CDR3nt: TGTGCCAGCAGTCGGGGACAGGGAGGCTACACCTTC; v_gene: TRBV28; abundance: .; j_gene: TRBJ1-2; d_gene: TRBD1
CDR3aa: CASSVAGLGQPQHF; CDR3nt: TGTGCCAGCAGCGTAGCAGGGCTAGGCCAGCCCCAGCATTTT; v_gene: TRBV9; abundance: .; j_gene: TRBJ1-5; d_gene: .
CDR3aa: CASSASGEETQYF; CDR3nt: TGTGCCAGCAGCGCCTCAGGAGAAGAGACCCAGTACTTC; v_gene: TRBV7-3; abundance: .; j_gene: TRBJ2-5; d_gene: .
CDR3aa: CASSLVSGQGDVQYF; CDR3nt: TGTGCCAGCAGCTTAGTATCGGGACAGGGGGATGTGCAGTACTTC; v_gene: TRBV7-3; abundance: .; j_gene: TRBJ2-7; d_gene: TRBD1
CDR3aa: CASEGGALEQYF; CDR3nt: TGTGCCAGTGAGGGGGGAGCCCTCGAGCAGTACTTC; v_gene: TRBV28; abundance: .; j_gene: TRBJ2-7; d_gene: .
CDR3aa: CASSSPTGLGNQPQHF; CDR3nt: TGTGCCAGCAGTTCCCCGACAGGCTTAGGCAATCAGCCCCAGCATTTT; v_gene: TRBV28; abundance: .; j_gene: TRBJ1-5; d_gene: .
CDR3aa: CASGRTGNEQFF; CDR3nt: TGCGCCAGCGGACGGACAGGGAACGAGCAGTTCTTC; v_gene: TRBV5-1; abundance: .; j_gene: TRBJ2-1; d_gene: TRBD1
CDR3aa: CASSLGLFVNYGYTF; CDR3nt: TGTGCCAGCAGCTTAGGGCTTTTCGTAAACTATGGCTACACCTTC; v_gene: TRBV5-6; abundance: .; j_gene: TRBJ1-2; d_gene: .
CDR3aa: CASSPPRPTARREQYF; CDR3nt: TGTGCCAGCAGCCCCCCGCGGCCCACCGCGCGTCGCGAGCAGTACTTC; v_gene: TRBV7-2; abundance: .; j_gene: TRBJ2-7; d_gene: .
CDR3aa: CASTNYNRDRGFYEQYF; CDR3nt: TGTGCCAGCACCAACTATAACCGGGACAGGGGATTCTACGAGCAGTACTTC; v_gene: TRBV28; abundance: .; j_gene: TRBJ2-7; d_gene: TRBD1
CDR3aa: CASSFDRSPSYNEQFF; CDR3nt: TGTGCCAGCAGTTTTGACAGGTCCCCCTCCTACAATGAGCAGTTCTTC; v_gene: TRBV27; abundance: .; j_gene: TRBJ2-1; d_gene: .
CDR3aa: CATGFRDLGEQFF; CDR3nt: TGTGCCACCGGCTTCCGGGACCTCGGTGAGCAGTTCTTC; v_gene: TRBV15; abundance: .; j_gene: TRBJ2-1; d_gene: .
CDR3aa: CASRGLSEQYF; CDR3nt: TGTGCCAGCAGGGGACTTAGCGAGCAGTACTTC; v_gene: TRBV28; abundance: .; j_gene: TRBJ2-7; d_gene: .
CDR3aa: CASSSSTDTQYF; CDR3nt: TGTGCCAGCAGCTCATCGACAGATACGCAGTATTTT; v_gene: TRBV11-2; abundance: .; j_gene: TRBJ2-3; d_gene: .
CDR3aa: CASRTGTQQVAGPQHF; CDR3nt: TGTGCCAGCAGGACCGGGACACAGCAGGTAGCAGGGCCCCAGCATTTT; v_gene: TRBV6-4; abundance: .; j_gene: TRBJ1-5; d_gene: .
CDR3aa: CAWAAGETQYF; CDR3nt: TGTGCCTGGGCCGCGGGAGAGACCCAGTACTTC; v_gene: TRBV30; abundance: once; j_gene: TRBJ2-5; d_gene: .
CDR3aa: CAISESKGSVGEKLFF; CDR3nt: TGTGCCATCAGTGAGTCGAAGGGGAGTGTCGGTGAAAAACTGTTTTTT; v_gene: TRBV10-3; abundance: .; j_gene: TRBJ1-4; d_gene: .
CDR3aa: CASSFRDRDNTEAFF; CDR3nt: TGTGCCAGCAGCTTCCGGGACAGGGACAACACTGAAGCTTTCTTT; v_gene: TRBV5-4; abundance: .; j_gene: TRBJ1-1; d_gene: TRBD1
CDR3aa: CASKEGLAGSTDTQYF; CDR3nt: TGTGCCAGCAAGGAGGGACTAGCGGGTAGCACAGATACGCAGTATTTT; v_gene: TRBV2; abundance: .; j_gene: TRBJ2-3; d_gene: TRBD2
CDR3aa: CASSLGGDQPQHF; CDR3nt: TGTGCCAGCAGCTTGGGTGGGGACCAGCCCCAGCATTTT; v_gene: TRBV5-6; abundance: .; j_gene: TRBJ1-5; d_gene: .
CDR3aa: CASSPLPGDGSYEQYF; CDR3nt: TGCGCCAGCAGCCCCTTGCCAGGGGACGGCTCCTACGAGCAGTACTTC; v_gene: TRBV5-1; abundance: .; j_gene: TRBJ2-7; d_gene: .
CDR3aa: CASSERRTSYEQYF; CDR3nt: TGTGCCAGCAGTGAAAGGAGGACAAGTTACGAGCAGTACTTC; v_gene: TRBV6-1; abundance: .; j_gene: TRBJ2-7; d_gene: .
CDR3aa: CASSLGLSTDTQYF; CDR3nt: TGTGCCAGCAGCTTAGGACTGAGCACAGATACGCAGTATTTT; v_gene: TRBV7-9; abundance: .; j_gene: TRBJ2-3; d_gene: .
CDR3aa: CASSMSGAYEQYF; CDR3nt: TGTGCCAGTAGTATGTCGGGAGCCTACGAGCAGTACTTC; v_gene: TRBV19; abundance: .; j_gene: TRBJ2-7; d_gene: .
CDR3aa: CATSRSGLRDNEQFF; CDR3nt: TGTGCCACCAGCAGATCGGGACTACGGGACAATGAGCAGTTCTTC; v_gene: TRBV15; abundance: once; j_gene: TRBJ2-1; d_gene: TRBD2
CDR3aa: CASSTDRGLAGYTF; CDR3nt: TGTGCCAGCAGCACAGACAGGGGGCTCGCTGGCTACACCTTC; v_gene: TRBV7-2; abundance: .; j_gene: TRBJ1-2; d_gene: TRBD1
CDR3aa: CASTRQFALYTF; CDR3nt: TGTGCCAGCACACGGCAATTCGCCCTGTACACCTTC; v_gene: TRBV6-1; abundance: .; j_gene: TRBJ1-2; d_gene: .
CDR3aa: CASRRGQGTRYEQYF; CDR3nt: TGTGCCAGCAGACGGGGACAGGGCACCCGCTACGAGCAGTACTTC; v_gene: TRBV6-5; abundance: .; j_gene: TRBJ2-7; d_gene: TRBD1
CDR3aa: CASSLAEAGYTF; CDR3nt: TGTGCCAGCAGTTTAGCGGAGGCTGGCTACACCTTC; v_gene: TRBV28; abundance: .; j_gene: TRBJ1-2; d_gene: .
CDR3aa: CASSPQGLENTGELFF; CDR3nt: TGTGCCAGCTCACCACAGGGACTTGAGAACACCGGGGAGCTGTTTTTT; v_gene: TRBV18; abundance: once; j_gene: TRBJ2-2; d_gene: .
CDR3aa: CASSFFGGTQETQYF; CDR3nt: TGTGCCAGCAGCTTCTTTGGCGGAACCCAAGAGACCCAGTACTTC; v_gene: TRBV7-9; abundance: .; j_gene: TRBJ2-5; d_gene: .
CDR3aa: CASSSLGGTSGANVLTF; CDR3nt: TGTGCCAGCTCTAGCCTAGGAGGGACCTCTGGGGCCAACGTCCTGACTTTC; v_gene: TRBV18; abundance: many; j_gene: TRBJ2-6; d_gene: .
CDR3aa: CAWSSGTGYSTDTQYF; CDR3nt: TGTGCCTGGAGTTCCGGGACAGGGTATTCCACAGATACGCAGTATTTT; v_gene: TRBV30; abundance: .; j_gene: TRBJ2-3; d_gene: TRBD1
CDR3aa: CASRVPYSTNEKLFF; CDR3nt: TGTGCCAGCAGAGTTCCATACTCAACTAATGAAAAACTGTTTTTT; v_gene: TRBV11-2; abundance: .; j_gene: TRBJ1-4; d_gene: .
CDR3aa: CASSSGGSVVYEQYF; CDR3nt: TGTGCCAGCAGTTCCGGGGGGAGCGTGGTCTACGAGCAGTACTTC; v_gene: TRBV28; abundance: .; j_gene: TRBJ2-7; d_gene: TRBD2
CDR3aa: CASSSPGGEVETQYF; CDR3nt: TGTGCCAGCAGTTCTCCGGGAGGCGAGGTAGAGACCCAGTACTTC; v_gene: TRBV6-5; abundance: .; j_gene: TRBJ2-5; d_gene: TRBD2
CDR3aa: CASSLEDGGEKLFF; CDR3nt: TGCGCCAGCAGCTTGGAGGACGGAGGGGAAAAACTGTTTTTT; v_gene: TRBV5-1; abundance: .; j_gene: TRBJ1-4; d_gene: .
CDR3aa: CASSMGGATYEQYF; CDR3nt: TGTGCCAGTAGTATGGGGGGGGCCACCTACGAGCAGTACTTC; v_gene: TRBV19; abundance: .; j_gene: TRBJ2-7; d_gene: .
CDR3aa: CASSPRQRAAYEQYF; CDR3nt: TGTGCCAGCAGCCCCCGGCAGCGGGCTGCCTACGAGCAGTACTTC; v_gene: TRBV7-9; abundance: .; j_gene: TRBJ2-7; d_gene: .
CDR3aa: CASREGERTEAFF; CDR3nt: TGCGCCAGCAGAGAAGGGGAAAGGACTGAAGCTTTCTTT; v_gene: TRBV5-1; abundance: once; j_gene: TRBJ1-1; d_gene: .
CDR3aa: CASIQPGPGSEAFF; CDR3nt: TGTGCCAGCATCCAACCGGGACCCGGTAGTGAAGCTTTCTTT; v_gene: TRBV28; abundance: .; j_gene: TRBJ1-1; d_gene: .
CDR3aa: CASRKTGDRDGYTF; CDR3nt: TGTGCCAGCAGAAAGACAGGGGACAGAGATGGCTACACCTTC; v_gene: TRBV6-4; abundance: .; j_gene: TRBJ1-2; d_gene: TRBD1
CDR3aa: CASSLGAGWTPGADTQYF; CDR3nt: TGTGCCAGCAGCTTAGGAGCGGGATGGACGCCAGGAGCAGATACGCAGTATTTT; v_gene: TRBV11-3; abundance: .; j_gene: TRBJ2-3; d_gene: TRBD2
CDR3aa: CSALRAGELFF; CDR3nt: .; v_gene: TRBV20-1; abundance: .; j_gene: TRBJ2-2; d_gene: .